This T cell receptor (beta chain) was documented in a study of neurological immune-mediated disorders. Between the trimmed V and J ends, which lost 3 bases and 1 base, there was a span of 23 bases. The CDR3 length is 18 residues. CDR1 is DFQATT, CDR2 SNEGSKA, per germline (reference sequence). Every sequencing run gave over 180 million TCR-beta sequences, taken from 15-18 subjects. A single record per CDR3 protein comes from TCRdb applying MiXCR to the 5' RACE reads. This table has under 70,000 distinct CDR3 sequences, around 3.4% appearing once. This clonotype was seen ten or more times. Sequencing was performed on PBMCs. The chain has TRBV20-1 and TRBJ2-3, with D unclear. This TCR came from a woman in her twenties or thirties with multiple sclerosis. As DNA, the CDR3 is TGCAGTGCTAGGCCTCTTTCACCTTCTAGTTACGGCACAGATACGCAGTATTTT. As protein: CSARPLSPSSYGTDTQYF.